A single sample is the source of the 18 T cell receptor beta chains below, sequenced in a study of OX40 agonist ivuxolimab in advanced cancers. Assay used: immunoSEQ multiplex PCR; TCRdb lists only in-frame clones, some missing. The data hold over 15,000 clones, with 79% observed a single time. Sequenced here: CD4+ or CD8+ T cells sorted from blood, sampled in a trial of the OX40 agonist ivuxolimab. These receptors came from an adult with an advanced solid tumor such as melanoma, head and neck, liver or kidney cancer.

J is TRBJ1-1 and V is TRBV5-6; no clear D gene. This CDR3 region has 14 residues. CDR1 is SGHDT, CDR2 YYEEEE, per germline. V was pared by 0 bases and J by 7 bases, with 13 bases between. CDR3 sequence (DNA): TGTGCCAGCAGCTTGGTAGGGCAGGTGGGTGAAGCTTTCTTT. It codes for CASSLVGQVGEAFF.

V and J are TRBV14 and TRBJ2-7, with D unclear. This CDR3 comprises 14 residues. V was cut by 1 base and J by 5 bases, with 12 bases left in between. Germline CDR1 is SGHDN and CDR2 is FVKESK. CDR3 protein: CASSQVGYLDEQYF. As DNA, the CDR3 is TGTGCCAGCAGCCAAGTAGGCTATTTGGACGAGCAGTACTTC.

The chain combines TRBV6-5 with TRBJ1-5; D ambiguous. The V and J ends lost 8 bases and 0 bases respectively, with 14 bases between them. This CDR3 is built from 15 residues. The V gene's germline CDR1 is MNHEY and CDR2 SVGAGI. The CDR3 loop reads CASAPDPTSNQPQHF. CDR3 sequence (DNA): TGTGCCAGCGCCCCGGATCCCACTAGCAATCAGCCCCAGCATTTT.

This clone appeared a single time. The CDR3 DNA is TGTGCCAGCGGGCAGTTCCCAAGGGTCTATGGCTACACCTTC. Its translation: CASGQFPRVYGYTF. The chain employs TRBV27 and TRBJ1-2; no reliable D call. This CDR3 region has 14 residues. Between the trimmed V and J ends, which lost 8 bases and 4 bases, there was a span of 17 bases. In germline, CDR1 is MNHEY, CDR2 SMNVEV (reference sequence).

The rearrangement links TRBV10-3 to TRBJ1-5; a possible D gene is TRBD1 (6 bases). CDR3 size: 15 residues. V was pared by 6 bases and J by 5 bases, with 17 bases between. Per the germline V gene, CDR1 is ENHRY and CDR2 is SYGVKD. The CDR3 nucleotides read TGTGCCATCAGCGTCGCCGAGGACAGAGATCAGCCCCAGCATTTT. Protein: CAISVAEDRDQPQHF.

The chain couples TRBV5-5 to TRBJ1-5; 8 bases are a match to TRBD1. CDR3 size: 14 residues. CDR1 is SGHKS, CDR2 YYEKEE, per germline (reference sequence). Trimming took 3 bases from V and 6 from J; bases not matched to a gene: 5. CDR3: CASSSGQGSQPQHF. The CDR3 DNA follows: TGTGCCAGCAGCTCCGGACAGGGATCTCAGCCCCAGCATTTT.

This clone has only a few counts. CDR3 sequence reads: CASSYPPGTGTDTQYF. DNA of the CDR3: TGTGCCAGCAGTTACCCTCCGGGGACAGGGACAGATACGCAGTATTTT. V is TRBV6-5 and J is TRBJ2-3, with 9 nucleotides matching TRBD1. The CDR3 has 16 amino acids. Germline trimming cut 2 bases from V and 3 bases from J; bases unmatched to any gene: 6. Germline loops: CDR1 MNHEY, CDR2 SVGAGI.

This chain joins TRBV2 and TRBJ2-7, with D uncertain. The CDR3 totals 15 residues. V was trimmed by 0 bases and J by 3 bases, leaving 12 bases between them. Germline CDR1 SNHLY, CDR2 FYNNEI. The CDR3 is CASSEALRSVYEQYF. In DNA form, the CDR3 reads TGTGCCAGCAGTGAAGCGCTTCGATCCGTCTACGAGCAGTACTTC.

The chain has TRBV9 and TRBJ2-5; the D gene is possibly TRBD2 (5 bases). CDR1 and CDR2 (germline): SGDLS, YYNGEE. The CDR3 totals 13 residues. Between the trimmed V and J ends, which lost 4 bases and 5 bases, there was a span of 12 bases. The CDR3 protein is CASSSGNLETQYF. Here the CDR3 DNA reads TGTGCCAGCAGCTCCGGGAACCTTGAGACCCAGTACTTC.

V gene TRBV7-9 combines with J gene TRBJ2-5; 8 bases line up with TRBD2. This CDR3 region has 15 residues. V dropped 1 base and J dropped 3; count of bases not matched to a gene: 4. Germline V lookup: CDR1 SEHNR, CDR2 FQNEAQ (reference sequence). The CDR3 spells CASSLVVSGEETQYF. Here the CDR3 DNA reads TGTGCCAGCAGCTTAGTGGTTAGCGGGGAAGAGACCCAGTACTTC.

This clone is deemed medium-sized. The chain recombines TRBV7-6 with TRBJ1-4; 8 nucleotides line up with TRBD1. Germline CDR1 SGHVS, CDR2 FNYEAQ. The J segment lost 7 bases and the V segment lost 2 bases, leaving 6 bases of the junction unmatched. The CDR3 consists of 15 residues. CDR3 sequence: CASSLSGGEGEKLFF. CDR3 sequence (DNA): TGTGCCAGCAGCTTATCAGGGGGCGAGGGTGAAAAACTGTTTTTT.

The chain has TRBV9 and TRBJ1-1; no definite D call. Trimming removed 4 bases at V and 6 bases at J, with 10 bases between. CDR1 is SGDLS, CDR2 YYNGEE, per germline. The CDR3 is made up of 12 amino acids. The CDR3 protein is CASSPGGPEAFF. The CDR3 region has the DNA TGTGCCAGCAGCCCCGGTGGGCCTGAAGCTTTCTTT.

The genes are TRBV7-9 and TRBJ1-1, with TRBD1 matching over 7 bases. Germline values: CDR1 SEHNR, CDR2 FQNEAQ (reference sequence). CDR3 size: 12 residues. V dropped 5 bases and J dropped 8; count of bases not matched to a gene: 5. CDR3 DNA: TGTGCCAGCAGCAATATACAGGGGGAAGCTTTCTTT. It specifies CASSNIQGEAFF.

This chain uses TRBV7-6 with TRBJ2-2; unclear D gene. V was trimmed by 2 bases and J by 5 bases, leaving 9 bases between them. The germline V gene encodes CDR1 SGHVS and CDR2 FNYEAQ. CDR3 size: 14 residues. CDR3 loop: CASSLLLGTGELFF. CDR3 DNA: TGTGCCAGCAGCTTACTCCTAGGAACCGGGGAGCTGTTTTTT.

The chain is built from TRBV27 and TRBJ2-1; D ambiguous. In germline, CDR1 is MNHEY, CDR2 SMNVEV (reference sequence). CDR3 size: 12 residues. Deletions cut 5 bases from V and 7 bases from J, with 9 bases between. CDR3 sequence reads: CASSPFGNEQFF. As DNA, the CDR3 is TGTGCCAGCAGTCCATTTGGAAATGAGCAGTTCTTC.

The chain has TRBV6-5 and TRBJ2-7, with D unclear. Germline V gene lookup returns CDR1 MNHEY and CDR2 SVGAGI. Trimming removed 4 bases from V and 2 bases from J, with 9 bases in between. This CDR3 has 13 amino acids. CDR3 amino acids: CASSLTVTYEQYF. The CDR3, as DNA: TGTGCCAGCAGTTTGACTGTCACCTACGAGCAGTACTTC.

The chain joins TRBV29-1 to TRBJ1-4, with 10 bases aligning to TRBD1. The CDR3 is 13 residues long. J was trimmed by 11 bases and V by 7 bases; bases with no gene match: 10. Germline V gene lookup returns CDR1 SQVTM and CDR2 ANQGSEA. The CDR3 bases are TGCAGCGCCGTCGGGACAGGGGAGTGGAAACTGTTTTTT. The encoded protein is CSAVGTGEWKLFF.

The J gene is TRBJ2-1, the V gene TRBV19; 8 bases fit TRBD2. The germline gives CDR1 LNHDA, CDR2 SQIVND (reference sequence). Germline trimming cut 2 bases from V and 3 bases from J; bases unmatched to any gene: 6. The CDR3 contains 16 residues. This CDR3 is CASSIHASGGYNEQFF. CDR3 bases: TGTGCCAGTAGTATACATGCGAGCGGGGGCTACAATGAGCAGTTCTTC.